This section outlines one TCR beta chain sequence together with its context. The germline V gene encodes CDR1 SGHNT and CDR2 YENEEA. The CDR3 length is 13 residues. After removal of 1 base from V and 6 bases from J, the junction contained 3 bases not matched to a gene. Clones were read by immunoSEQ multiplex PCR, and TCRdb kept only the in-frame ones, dropping some. The sample records nearly 50,000 clones, approximately 95% being singletons. The data are from a study of T cell changes during pregnancy in multiple sclerosis. Material: CD4+ T cells from peripheral blood mononuclear cells, obtained in the first trimester of pregnancy. The rearrangement links TRBV11-3 to TRBJ2-7; 7 positions match TRBD1. The sequence came from a female donor with multiple sclerosis, enrolled in a pregnancy study. The CDR3 DNA sequence: TGTGCCAGCAGCTTAGCGTCAGGGGGCGAGCAGTACTTC. It is translated as CASSLASGGEQYF.